The following is a T cell receptor beta chain sequence with its context. This clonotype was counted ten times or more. Its recognized antigen is unknown. Qualities for individual bases were not recorded, and no much larger clone is one base off. As encoded in the germline V gene, CDR1 is SGHAT while CDR2 is FQNNGV. The CDR3 contains 16 residues, cysteine and phenylalanine counted. Just the 48-base CDR3 DNA is kept, in frame starting at base 1. V trim: 0 bases; J trim: 4 bases; unmatched bases: 5. This entry belongs to a study of Graves' ophthalmopathy and Graves' hyperthyroidism (dated by TCRdb to 2017 to 2018). Regarding the study in general: Peripheral blood was collected before any treatment was given, at the time of initial diagnosis. To tell Graves' ophthalmopathy apart from Graves' hyperthyroidism, and to predict which patients would progress to ophthalmopathy, the study relied on TCR beta repertoire signatures. In total, approximately 130 blood samples were TCR-sequenced: under 45 ophthalmopathy, 80 or so hyperthyroidism and roughly 17 hyperthyroidism-to-ophthalmopathy patients. To explore V-J signatures that distinguish ophthalmopathy from hyperthyroidism, a discovery set of around 100 patients was enrolled, made up of 43 with ophthalmopathy and some 60 with stable hyperthyroidism. For independent validation, a separate cohort was made up of 18 to 20 hyperthyroidism patients plus 17 patients who later progressed from hyperthyroidism to ophthalmopathy. In over 5 hyperthyroidism patients, the T-cell repertoire of thyroid tissue was compared with the T-cell repertoire of blood. Following sample collection, hyperthyroidism patients were given methimazole at a starting dose of 30 mg daily, and ophthalmopathy patients were given high-dose intravenous methylprednisolone. Here is what the overall study found, with its caveats: Among expanded thyroid clonotypes with frequency above 0.001, most also showed up in blood, which suggests that blood repertoires may reflect the thyroid immune response. The 13-signature model separated ophthalmopathy from stable hyperthyroidism with approximately 90% sensitivity and almost 84% specificity in cross-validation, and 80%/75% in the test set. No statistical method was used to set the sample size in advance, and the investigators knew which group each participant was assigned to. In validation, the model predicted ophthalmopathy progression with 70.59% sensitivity and about 77% specificity; 12 predicted patients were CT-confirmed with GO in a median of about 6.1 months.

Patients with ophthalmopathy had moderately to severely active disease, with a Clinical Activity Score of 3 or more, a NOSPECS grade of 4 or more, and a disease duration of less than 3 months. Patients with other autoimmune diseases, uncontrolled infections, pregnancy or lactation were excluded from the study. Diagnosis relied on clinical symptoms, serum thyroxine, TRAb, thyroid ultrasound and orbital computed tomography. PBMCs were isolated from about 9.2 ml of fresh peripheral blood by Ficoll-Paque density gradient centrifugation. Trizol reagent was used to extract the total RNA, and its quality was then checked on an Agilent 2100 Bioanalyzer. For repertoire sequencing, the TCR beta CDR3 regions were amplified from RNA transcripts. The first round was an RT-PCR using HTBI primers with the Qiagen OneStep RT-PCR kit, and this first round was followed by a second-round multiplex PCR, then size selection and purification. Libraries were sequenced paired-end with 100 bp reads on an Illumina HiSeq2000. As for the original processing: SOAPnuke was used to process the reads, removing any read that contained adapters or uncalled bases, had a mean Phred below 15, or lacked an exact match to the constant primer or identifier. COPE v1.2.5 was used to merge high-quality paired reads. Unique nucleotide sequences were defined as clonotypes and aligned to IMGT TRB V, D and J references using MiTCR v1.1. The analysis was limited to V-J combinations with a frequency above 0.0001, which together covered 99.2% of the repertoires. A TCR clonal expansion and chaos score per V-J combination was defined as the ratio of F50 clonal expansion to chaos observed in the TCRdist matrix. Welch's t-statistics and random forest were used to narrow the features down to over ten V-J combinations, which were then fed into a naive Bayes classifier. Thyroid-blood repertoire similarity was quantified with the Morisita-Horn index. In TCRdb, the public reads were trimmed at Q25 with fastp and aligned with MiXCR, with productive beta chains retained. Here each entry gathers all rows of one CDR3 protein and keeps the most common genes and DNA. V and J calls and clone size were set by TCRdb, not the authors. This sample comprises roughly 300,000 distinct CDR3 sequences, about a sixth of them detected only once. More than 9% of the sample rests with the top ten.

This receptor was obtained from an adult man with Graves' ophthalmopathy. Sequenced: peripheral blood. The rearranged segments are TRBV11-2 and TRBJ2-5; TRBD2 matches 10 bases in the middle. The DNA sequence is as follows: TGTGCCAGCAGCTTAGATCAGCGGGGGGGCCGAGAGACCCAGTACTTC. This is translated as CASSLDQRGGRETQYF.